These 10 T cell receptor beta chains share one sample of origin, sequenced in a study of T-cell reconstitution after alpha-beta-depleted transplantation in children. Unique molecular identifiers tagged the TCRbeta library. TCRdb re-analysed the PCR reads in MiXCR, keeping a single row per CDR3 protein. The sample carries approximately 590,000 distinct CDR3 sequences, about 10% recorded once. Source: PBMCs from the stem cell graft donor, taken from the stem cell graft. The receptors shown here come from a human donor who donated a stem cell graft to a child with acute myeloid leukemia.

The chain links TRBV29-1 to TRBJ1-2; tentative D call: TRBD1 (6 bases). Germline values: CDR1 SQVTM, CDR2 ANQGSEA. Between the trimmed V and J ends, which lost 7 bases and 6 bases, there was a span of 18 bases. The CDR3 has 13 residues. CDR3 nucleotides: TGCAGCGCCCGTGACGGAGGGGGGGATGGCTACACCTTC. Protein: CSARDGGGDGYTF.

The chain recombines TRBV7-2 with TRBJ1-2; D unclear. Germline CDR1 and CDR2: SGHTA and FQGNSA. The CDR3 contains 13 residues. Deletions cut 5 bases from V and 4 bases from J, with 11 bases between. The CDR3 DNA sequence: TGTGCCAGCAGCCCCACGGGTTCCTATGGCTACACCTTC. It is translated as CASSPTGSYGYTF.

This clonotype showed up many times. This chain connects TRBV20-1 to TRBJ2-1; no clear D. Trimming pared 2 bases from V and 6 bases from J, leaving 11 bases between. This CDR3 contains 13 residues. Germline V gene sequence: CDR1 DFQATT, CDR2 SNEGSKA (reference sequence). The CDR3 sequence is CSARPPVSNEQFF. CDR3 DNA: TGCAGTGCTAGACCCCCGGTTTCCAATGAGCAGTTCTTC.

V and J are TRBV29-1 and TRBJ1-1, with D uncertain. The CDR3 extends over 12 amino acids. Germline assignment: CDR1 SQVTM and CDR2 ANQGSEA. Trimming took off 4 bases at V and 5 bases at J, with 11 bases between the two ends. Here the CDR3 DNA reads TGCAGCGTTGGGGCGACTATGACTGAAGCTTTCTTT. Translated: CSVGATMTEAFF.

V is TRBV7-8 and J is TRBJ1-1; the D is unclear. The CDR3 has 13 residues. Germline V gives CDR1 SGHVS, CDR2 FQNEAQ. The CDR3 spells CGSAGSGLGEAFF. In DNA form, the CDR3 reads TGTGGTTCGGCAGGATCGGGTTTGGGGGAAGCTTTCTTT.

In its sample, this clonotype was seen a few times. The DNA of the CDR3 is TGCGCCAGCAGCCAAGAGCCATCTGGAGGGTACAATGAGCAGTTCTTC. Its translation: CASSQEPSGGYNEQFF. The chain carries TRBV4-3 and TRBJ2-1, with D perhaps TRBD2 (6 bases). Looked up from germline, CDR1 is LGHNA and CDR2 is YSLEER. The CDR3 consists of 16 residues. The V gene lost 0 bases and the J gene lost 4 bases, with 13 bases spanning the gap.

This clonotype was found a few times. The V call is TRBV6-5, the J call TRBJ2-7; TRBD2 aligns across 13 bases. The V and J ends lost 2 bases and 5 bases, in that order; junction bases with no gene match: 9. The CDR3 is 17 residues long. Germline loops: CDR1 MNHEY, CDR2 SVGAGI. CDR3 region: CASSYAKLAGGVHEQYF. Written as DNA, the CDR3 is TGTGCCAGCAGTTACGCCAAACTAGCGGGAGGGGTCCACGAGCAGTACTTC.

In its sample, this clonotype was seen a few times. The genes are TRBV15 and TRBJ2-3, with TRBD1 as a possible D gene (5 bases). With 1 base removed from V and 6 bases from J, the gap between germline ends came to 5 bases. The CDR3 totals 12 residues. From germline, CDR1 is LNHNV and CDR2 YYDKDF (reference sequence). This chain's CDR3 is CATSRAGDTQYF. CDR3 bases: TGTGCCACCAGCAGAGCAGGGGATACGCAGTATTTT.

This clonotype came up a few times. This sequence joins TRBV5-1 and TRBJ2-1, with D tentatively TRBD1 or TRBD2 (5 bases each). In germline, CDR1 is SGHRS, CDR2 YFSETQ. V was cut by 7 bases and J by 3 bases, with 23 bases left in between. The CDR3 is made up of 17 amino acids. The CDR3 reads CASETGTGGPIYNEQFF. The CDR3 DNA reads as TGCGCCAGCGAAACCGGGACCGGCGGGCCGATCTACAATGAGCAGTTCTTC.

V usage is TRBV28 and J usage is TRBJ1-5; D gene unclear. The CDR3 runs 15 residues. Trimming left V 5 bases short and J 10 bases short, with 21 bases between. The V gene's germline CDR1 is MDHEN and CDR2 SYDVKM. The CDR3 protein is CASSLVSSTFRPQHF. The CDR3 DNA sequence: TGTGCCAGCAGTCTAGTGTCCAGTACTTTTCGACCCCAGCATTTT.